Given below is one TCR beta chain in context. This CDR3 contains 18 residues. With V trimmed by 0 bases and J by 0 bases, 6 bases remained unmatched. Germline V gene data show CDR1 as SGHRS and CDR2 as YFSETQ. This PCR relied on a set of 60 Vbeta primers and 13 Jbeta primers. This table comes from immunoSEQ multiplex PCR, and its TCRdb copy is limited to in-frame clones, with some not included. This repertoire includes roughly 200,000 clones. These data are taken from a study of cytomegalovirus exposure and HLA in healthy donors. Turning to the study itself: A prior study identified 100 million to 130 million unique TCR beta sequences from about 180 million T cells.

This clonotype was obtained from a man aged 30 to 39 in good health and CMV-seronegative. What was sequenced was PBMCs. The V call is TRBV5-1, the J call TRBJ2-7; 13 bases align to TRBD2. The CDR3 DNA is TGCGCCAGCAGCTTGGCCGGGACTAGCGGGACCCTCTCCTACGAGCAGTACTTC. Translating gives CASSLAGTSGTLSYEQYF.